The present TCR beta chain was sequenced within a study of PD-1 blockade in classical Hodgkin lymphoma. All trial patients relapsed after autologous stem cell transplantation. Patients' outcomes at their best amounted to complete response, partial response or progressive disease. CDR1 is SGHTA, CDR2 FQGNSA, per germline. The CDR3 extends over 14 amino acids. V was shortened by 5 bases and J by 3 bases, with 13 bases between the two germline ends. General study results and limits: Whereas CD4+ TCR diversity had risen significantly by C4D1, CD8+ TCR diversity had not. Reported baseline diversity: healthy donors highest, relapsed/refractory patients lowest.

This table comes from immunoSEQ multiplex PCR, and its TCRdb copy is limited to in-frame clones, with some not included. The sample lists about 13,000 clones, about 83% occurring once. Notes on this clone: What it binds is not known.

The source was peripheral blood mononuclear cells (PBMCs), collected at baseline. The TCR originated in a human donor with classical Hodgkin lymphoma. The rearrangement joins TRBV7-2 to TRBJ1-1; D is unclear. CDR3 in DNA: TGTGCCAGCAGCGTTATAATTGGAGACACTGAAGCTTTCTTT. This translates into CASSVIIGDTEAFF.